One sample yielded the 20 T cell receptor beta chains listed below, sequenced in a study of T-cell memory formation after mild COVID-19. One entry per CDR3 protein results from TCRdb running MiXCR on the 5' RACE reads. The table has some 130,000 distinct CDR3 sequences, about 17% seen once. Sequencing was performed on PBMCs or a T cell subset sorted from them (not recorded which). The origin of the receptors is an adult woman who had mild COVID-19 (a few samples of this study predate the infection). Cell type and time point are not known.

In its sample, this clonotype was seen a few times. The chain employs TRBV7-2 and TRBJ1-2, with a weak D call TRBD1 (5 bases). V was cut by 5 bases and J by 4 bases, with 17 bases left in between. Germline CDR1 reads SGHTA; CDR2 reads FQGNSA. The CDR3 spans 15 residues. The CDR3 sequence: CASSLPEGAAYGYTF. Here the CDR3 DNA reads TGTGCCAGCAGCCTCCCTGAAGGGGCGGCCTATGGCTACACCTTC.

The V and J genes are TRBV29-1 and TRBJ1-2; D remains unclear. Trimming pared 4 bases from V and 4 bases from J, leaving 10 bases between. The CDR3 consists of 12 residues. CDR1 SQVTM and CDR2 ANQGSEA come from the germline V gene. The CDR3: CSVAVPGYGYTF. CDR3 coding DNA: TGCAGCGTTGCGGTACCAGGCTATGGCTACACCTTC.

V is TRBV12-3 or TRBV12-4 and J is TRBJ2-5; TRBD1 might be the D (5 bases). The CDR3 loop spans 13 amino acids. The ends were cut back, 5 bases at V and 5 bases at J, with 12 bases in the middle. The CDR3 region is CASSDHRTETQYF. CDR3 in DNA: TGTGCCAGCAGTGACCACAGGACGGAGACCCAGTACTTC.

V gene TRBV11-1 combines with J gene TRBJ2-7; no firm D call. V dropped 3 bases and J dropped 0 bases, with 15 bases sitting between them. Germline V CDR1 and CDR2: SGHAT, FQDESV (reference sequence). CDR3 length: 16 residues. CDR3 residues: CASSFNRGRSSYEQYF. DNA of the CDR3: TGTGCCAGCAGCTTTAATCGCGGCCGCAGCTCCTACGAGCAGTACTTC.

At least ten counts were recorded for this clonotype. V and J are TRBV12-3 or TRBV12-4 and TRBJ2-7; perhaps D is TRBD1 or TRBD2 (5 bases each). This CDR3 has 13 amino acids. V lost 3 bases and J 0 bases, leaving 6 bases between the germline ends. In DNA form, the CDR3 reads TGTGCCAGCAGTTTTGGGGGCTCCTACGAGCAGTACTTC. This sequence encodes CASSFGGSYEQYF.

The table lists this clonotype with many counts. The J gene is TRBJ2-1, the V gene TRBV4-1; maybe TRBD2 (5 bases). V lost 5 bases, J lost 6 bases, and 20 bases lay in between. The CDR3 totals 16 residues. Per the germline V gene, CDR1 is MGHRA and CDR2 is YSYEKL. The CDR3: CASSTSPRPRGNEQFF. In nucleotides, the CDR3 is TGCGCCAGCAGCACCTCGCCACGCCCTCGGGGCAATGAGCAGTTCTTC.

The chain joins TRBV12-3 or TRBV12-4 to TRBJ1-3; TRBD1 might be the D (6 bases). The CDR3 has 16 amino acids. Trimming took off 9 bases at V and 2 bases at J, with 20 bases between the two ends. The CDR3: CASTTGTGGAGNTIYF. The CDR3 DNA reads TGTGCCAGTACGACAGGAACGGGTGGGGCTGGAAACACCATATATTTT.

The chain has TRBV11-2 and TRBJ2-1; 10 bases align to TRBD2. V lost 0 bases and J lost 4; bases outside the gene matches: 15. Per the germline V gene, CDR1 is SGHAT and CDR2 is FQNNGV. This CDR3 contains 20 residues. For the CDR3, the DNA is TGTGCCAGCAGCTTAGATCGGATGGGGTTAGCGGGGGGCCATTACAATGAGCAGTTCTTC. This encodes CASSLDRMGLAGGHYNEQFF.

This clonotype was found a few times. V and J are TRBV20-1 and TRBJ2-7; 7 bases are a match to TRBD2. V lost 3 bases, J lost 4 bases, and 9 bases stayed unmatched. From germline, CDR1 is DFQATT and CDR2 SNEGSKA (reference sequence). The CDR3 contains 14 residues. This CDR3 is CSARDTSARYEQYF. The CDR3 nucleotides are TGCAGTGCTAGGGATACTAGCGCGAGGTACGAGCAGTACTTC.

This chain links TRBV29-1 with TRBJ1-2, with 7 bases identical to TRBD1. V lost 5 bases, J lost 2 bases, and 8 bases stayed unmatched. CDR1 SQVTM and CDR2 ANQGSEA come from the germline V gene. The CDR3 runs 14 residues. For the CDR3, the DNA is TGCAGCGTTTGGACAGGCAATGTGAACTATGGCTACACCTTC. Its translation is CSVWTGNVNYGYTF.

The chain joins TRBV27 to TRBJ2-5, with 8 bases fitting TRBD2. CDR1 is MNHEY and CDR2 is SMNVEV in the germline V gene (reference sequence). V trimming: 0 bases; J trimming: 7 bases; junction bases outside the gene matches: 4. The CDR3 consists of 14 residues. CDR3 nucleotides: TGTGCCAGCAGTTTATCGGGACTAGTGGTGACCCAGTACTTC. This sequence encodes CASSLSGLVVTQYF.

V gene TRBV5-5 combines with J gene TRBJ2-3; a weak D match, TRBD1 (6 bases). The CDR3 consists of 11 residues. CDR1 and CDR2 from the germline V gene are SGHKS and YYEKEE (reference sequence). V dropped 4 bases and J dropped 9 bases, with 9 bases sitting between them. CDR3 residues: CASSGQGTQYF. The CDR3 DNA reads TGTGCCAGCAGCGGCCAGGGGACGCAGTATTTT. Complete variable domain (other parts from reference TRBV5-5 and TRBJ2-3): DAGVTQSPTHLIKTRGQQVTLRCSPISGHKSVSWYQQVLGQGPQFIFQYYEKEERGRGNFPDRFSARQFPNYSSELNVNALLLGDSALYLCASSGQGTQYFGPGTRLTVL.

The CDR3 DNA reads as TGTGCCAGCAGTTACCAGAACCAAGTTGAAGCTTTCTTT. This translates into CASSYQNQVEAFF. The genes are TRBV6-6 and TRBJ1-1; D gene ambiguous. CDR3 length equals 13 residues. V was shortened by 2 bases and J by 7 bases, with 11 bases between the two germline ends. CDR1 and CDR2 from the germline V gene are MNHNY and SVGAGI (reference sequence).

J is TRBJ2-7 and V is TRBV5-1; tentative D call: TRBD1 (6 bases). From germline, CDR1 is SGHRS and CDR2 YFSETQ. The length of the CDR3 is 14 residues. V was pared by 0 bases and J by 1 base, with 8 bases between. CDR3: CASSLGQESYEQYF. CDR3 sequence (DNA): TGCGCCAGCAGCTTGGGACAGGAGTCCTACGAGCAGTACTTC.

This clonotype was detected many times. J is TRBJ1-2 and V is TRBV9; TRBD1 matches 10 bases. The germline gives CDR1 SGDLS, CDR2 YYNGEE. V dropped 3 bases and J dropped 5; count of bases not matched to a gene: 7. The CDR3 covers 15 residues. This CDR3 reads CASSDRTGGTYGYTF. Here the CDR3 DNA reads TGTGCCAGCAGCGACCGGACAGGGGGGACGTATGGCTACACCTTC.

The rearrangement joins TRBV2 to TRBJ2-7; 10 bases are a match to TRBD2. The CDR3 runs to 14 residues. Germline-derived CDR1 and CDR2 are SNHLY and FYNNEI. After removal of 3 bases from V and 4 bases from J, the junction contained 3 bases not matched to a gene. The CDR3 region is CASSEISGRYEQYF. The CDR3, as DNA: TGTGCCAGCAGTGAGATTAGCGGGAGGTACGAGCAGTACTTC.

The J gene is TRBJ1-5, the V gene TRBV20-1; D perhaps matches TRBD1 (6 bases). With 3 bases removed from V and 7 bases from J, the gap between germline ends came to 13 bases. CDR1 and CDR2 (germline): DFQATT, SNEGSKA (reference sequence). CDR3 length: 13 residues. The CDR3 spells CSASRTARQPQHF. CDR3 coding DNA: TGCAGTGCTAGTCGGACAGCAAGACAGCCCCAGCATTTT.

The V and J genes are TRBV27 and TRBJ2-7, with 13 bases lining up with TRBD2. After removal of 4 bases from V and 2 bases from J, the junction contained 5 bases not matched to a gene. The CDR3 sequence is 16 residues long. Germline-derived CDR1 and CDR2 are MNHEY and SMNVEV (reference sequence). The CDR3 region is CASSYLGTSGTYEQYF. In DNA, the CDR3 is TGTGCCAGCAGTTACCTAGGGACTAGCGGGACCTACGAGCAGTACTTC.

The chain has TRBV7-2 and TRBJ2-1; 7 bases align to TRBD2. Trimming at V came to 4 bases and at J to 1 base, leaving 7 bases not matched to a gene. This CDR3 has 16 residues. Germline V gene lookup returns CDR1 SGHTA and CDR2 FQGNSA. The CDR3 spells CASSSYASGSYNEQFF. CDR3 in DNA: TGTGCCAGCAGCTCCTACGCTAGCGGTTCCTACAATGAGCAGTTCTTC.

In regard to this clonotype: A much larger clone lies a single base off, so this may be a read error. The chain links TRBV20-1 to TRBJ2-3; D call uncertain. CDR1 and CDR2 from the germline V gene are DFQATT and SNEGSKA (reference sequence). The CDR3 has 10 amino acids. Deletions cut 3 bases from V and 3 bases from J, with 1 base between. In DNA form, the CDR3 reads TGCAGTGCTAGGACAGATACGCAGTATTTT. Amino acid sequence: CSARTDTQYF.